What follows describes a single TCR beta chain. The antigen is unknown. The data were obtained in a study of tumor-infiltrating lymphocytes in localized non-small cell lung cancer. Turning to the study itself: Patients included smokers and never-smokers with various histologies, some sampled after neoadjuvant chemotherapy. From each patient, both tumor and uninvolved lung, non-adjacent to tumor, were sampled. Notes on the study in general: Different pieces of the same tissue were used for each assay.

CDR3 size: 13 residues. V lost 3 bases and J lost 4, with 9 bases in between. From germline, CDR1 is SGHVS and CDR2 FQNEAQ. Here immunoSEQ multiplex PCR was the method, and the copy in TCRdb shows in-frame clones only, minus some. The table lists 6,500 to 7,500 clones, 60% to 80% of them singletons. The chain recombines TRBV7-8 with TRBJ1-2, with D possibly matching TRBD1 (6 bases). The source material was uninvolved lung tissue not adjacent to the tumor. The source of this sequence is a human donor with non-small cell lung cancer. CDR3: CASSFLGGYGYTF. The DNA of the CDR3 is TGTGCCAGCAGCTTTCTAGGGGGCTATGGCTACACCTTC.